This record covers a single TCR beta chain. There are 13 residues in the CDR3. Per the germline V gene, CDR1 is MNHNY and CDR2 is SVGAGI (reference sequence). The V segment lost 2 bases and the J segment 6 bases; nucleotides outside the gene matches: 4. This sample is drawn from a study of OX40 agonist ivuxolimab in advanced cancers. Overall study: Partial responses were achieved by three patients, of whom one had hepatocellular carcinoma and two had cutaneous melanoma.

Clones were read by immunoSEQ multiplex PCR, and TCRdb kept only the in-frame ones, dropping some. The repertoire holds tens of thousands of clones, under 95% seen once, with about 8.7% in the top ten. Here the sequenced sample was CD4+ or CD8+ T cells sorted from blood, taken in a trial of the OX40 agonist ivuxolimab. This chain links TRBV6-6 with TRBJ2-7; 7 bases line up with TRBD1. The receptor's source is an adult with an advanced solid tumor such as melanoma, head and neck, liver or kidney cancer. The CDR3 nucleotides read TGTGCCAGCAGTTACCTACAGGGGACCGAGCAGTACTTC. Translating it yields CASSYLQGTEQYF.